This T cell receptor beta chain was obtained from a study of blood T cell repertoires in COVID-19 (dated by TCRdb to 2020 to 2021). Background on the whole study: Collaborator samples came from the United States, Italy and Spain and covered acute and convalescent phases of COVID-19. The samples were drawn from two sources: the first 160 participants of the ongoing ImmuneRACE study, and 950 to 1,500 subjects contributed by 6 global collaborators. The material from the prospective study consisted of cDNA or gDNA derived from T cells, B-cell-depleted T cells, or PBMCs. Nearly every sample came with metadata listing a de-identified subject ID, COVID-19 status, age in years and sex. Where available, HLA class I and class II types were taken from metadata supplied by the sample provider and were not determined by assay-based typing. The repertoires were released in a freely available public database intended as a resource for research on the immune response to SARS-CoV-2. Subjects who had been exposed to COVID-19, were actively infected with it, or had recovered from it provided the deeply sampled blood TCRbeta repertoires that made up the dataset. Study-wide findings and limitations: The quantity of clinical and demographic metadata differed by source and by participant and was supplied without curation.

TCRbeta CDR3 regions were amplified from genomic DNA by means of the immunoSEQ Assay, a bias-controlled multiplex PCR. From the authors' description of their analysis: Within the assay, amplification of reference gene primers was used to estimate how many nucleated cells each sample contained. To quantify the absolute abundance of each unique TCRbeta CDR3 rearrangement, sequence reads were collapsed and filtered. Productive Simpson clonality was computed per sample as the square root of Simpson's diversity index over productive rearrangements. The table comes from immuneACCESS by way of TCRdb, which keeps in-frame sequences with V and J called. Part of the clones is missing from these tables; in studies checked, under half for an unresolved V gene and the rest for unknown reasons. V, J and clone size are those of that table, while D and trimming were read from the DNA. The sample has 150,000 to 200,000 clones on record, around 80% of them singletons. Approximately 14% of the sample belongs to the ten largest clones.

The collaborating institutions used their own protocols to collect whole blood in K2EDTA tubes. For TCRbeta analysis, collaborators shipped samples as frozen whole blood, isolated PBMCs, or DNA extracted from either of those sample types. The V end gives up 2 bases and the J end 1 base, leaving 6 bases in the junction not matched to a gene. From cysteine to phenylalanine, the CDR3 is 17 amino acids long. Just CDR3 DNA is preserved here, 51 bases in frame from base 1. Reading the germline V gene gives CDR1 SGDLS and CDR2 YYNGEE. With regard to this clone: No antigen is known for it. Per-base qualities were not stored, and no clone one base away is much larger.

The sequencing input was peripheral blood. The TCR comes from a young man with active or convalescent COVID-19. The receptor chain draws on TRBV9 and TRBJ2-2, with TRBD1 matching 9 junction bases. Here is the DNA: TGTGCCAGCAGCGTCAGTGGGACAGGGTGGAACACCGGGGAGCTGTTTTTT. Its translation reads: CASSVSGTGWNTGELFF. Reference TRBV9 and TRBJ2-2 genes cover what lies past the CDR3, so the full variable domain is DSGVTQTPKHLITATGQRVTLRCSPRSGDLSVYWYQQSLDQGLQFLIQYYNGEERAKGNILERFSAQQFPDLHSELNLSSLELGDSALYFCASSVSGTGWNTGELFFGEGSRLTVL.